The present T cell receptor beta chain was sequenced within a study of T cells in Graves' hyperthyroidism and ophthalmopathy. Study-level findings and limits: With a median lead of 6.5 months before onset, the model predicted ophthalmopathy. Most clonotypes expanded in thyroid above 0.001 were likewise present in blood.

TCR beta CDR3 regions were amplified from RNA transcripts. Primed by the HTBI set, a first-round RT-PCR was run on the TCR CDR3. TCRdb used MiXCR to reprocess the multiplex PCR reads, holding one entry per CDR3 protein. The data show 280,000 or so distinct CDR3 sequences, less than 30% seen once. This clonotype was recorded many times. What it binds is unknown. Drawn at first hyperthyroidism diagnosis, the blood sample preceded any ophthalmopathy symptoms. CDR3 size: 15 residues. V was clipped by 3 bases and J by 7 bases; unmatched bases: 8. Looked up from germline, CDR1 is MNHEY and CDR2 is SVGAGI. The origin of this receptor is a man aged 40-49 years with Graves' hyperthyroidism that later progressed to Graves' ophthalmopathy. V and J are TRBV6-5 and TRBJ2-7; 11 nucleotides match TRBD2. The sequenced material came from blood. CDR3 bases: TGTGCCAGCAGTTATTCCCTAGCGGGAGGTGGGGAGCAGTACTTC. Translated: CASSYSLAGGGEQYF.